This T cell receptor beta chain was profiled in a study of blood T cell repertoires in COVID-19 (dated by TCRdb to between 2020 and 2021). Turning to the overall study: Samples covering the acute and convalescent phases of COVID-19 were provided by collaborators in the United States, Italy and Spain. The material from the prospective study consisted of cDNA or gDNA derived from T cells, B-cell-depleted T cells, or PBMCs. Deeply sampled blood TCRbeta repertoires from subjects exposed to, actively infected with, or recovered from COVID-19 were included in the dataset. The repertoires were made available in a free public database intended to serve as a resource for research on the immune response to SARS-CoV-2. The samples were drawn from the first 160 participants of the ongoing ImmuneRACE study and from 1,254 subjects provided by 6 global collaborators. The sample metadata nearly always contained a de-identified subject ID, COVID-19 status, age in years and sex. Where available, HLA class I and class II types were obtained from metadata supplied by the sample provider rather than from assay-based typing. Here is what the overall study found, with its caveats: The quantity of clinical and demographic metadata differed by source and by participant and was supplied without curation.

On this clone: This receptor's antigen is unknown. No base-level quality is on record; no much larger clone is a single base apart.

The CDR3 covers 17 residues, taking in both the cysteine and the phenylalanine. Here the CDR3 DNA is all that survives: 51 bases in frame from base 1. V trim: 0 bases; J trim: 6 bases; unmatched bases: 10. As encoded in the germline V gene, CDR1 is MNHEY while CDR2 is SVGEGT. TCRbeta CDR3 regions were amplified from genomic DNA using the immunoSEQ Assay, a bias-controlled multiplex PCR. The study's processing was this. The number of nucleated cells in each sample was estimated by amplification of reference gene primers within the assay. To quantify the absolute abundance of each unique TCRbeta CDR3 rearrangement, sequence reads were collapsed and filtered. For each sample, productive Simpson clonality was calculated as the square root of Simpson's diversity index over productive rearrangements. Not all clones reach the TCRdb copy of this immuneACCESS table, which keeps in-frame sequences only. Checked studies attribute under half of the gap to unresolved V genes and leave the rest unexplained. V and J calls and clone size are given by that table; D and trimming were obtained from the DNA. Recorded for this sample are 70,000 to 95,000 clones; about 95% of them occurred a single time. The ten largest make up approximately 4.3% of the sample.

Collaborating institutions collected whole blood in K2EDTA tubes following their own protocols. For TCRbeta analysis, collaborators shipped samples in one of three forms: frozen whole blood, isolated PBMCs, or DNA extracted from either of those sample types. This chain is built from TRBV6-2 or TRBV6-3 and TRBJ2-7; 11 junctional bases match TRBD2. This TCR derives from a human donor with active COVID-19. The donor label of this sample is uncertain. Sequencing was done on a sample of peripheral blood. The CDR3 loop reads CASSYSVILAGDLEQYF. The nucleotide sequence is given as TGTGCCAGCAGTTACTCCGTCATACTAGCGGGAGATCTCGAGCAGTACTTC.